This T cell receptor beta chain emerged from a study of shared clonotypes between healthy human individuals (dated by TCRdb to the early 2020s). Background for the entire study: A few men and a couple of women, aged 18 to 49 years, made up the cohort. Leukapheresis yielded between about 0.94 and 10 billion PBMCs per donor. The study deeply sequenced blood TCR repertoires of about 5 healthy adults to estimate repertoire size and the extent of clonotype sharing between individuals. For each donor, three plates each were used for CD4 naive and CD4 memory, two plates were used for CD8 naive, and one plate was used for CD8 memory. Different laboratories and diverse techniques were used to prepare libraries and sequence TCR repertoires, to increase sequencing depth and limit assay-specific biases. Findings and caveats that apply to the study as a whole: Compared with non-shared clonotypes, clonotypes shared by all four sorted-subset donors had higher generation probabilities. Pairwise subsampling led to the expectation that sequencing depth would affect the degree of clonotype sharing among donors. Naive subsets generally had larger estimated clonotype richness than memory subsets. Because the study included only a small number of donors, the genetic and exposure-history diversity represented was limited. Sharing across a few donors was observed for about 4.8% of naive CD4, about 4% of naive CD8, over 2% of memory CD4, and less than 0.45% of memory CD8 clonotypes. Rarefaction of sorted-subset datasets indicated incomplete sequencing despite the large sequencing depth. Sampling was restricted to blood, and TCR repertoires in tissues likely differ from the TCR repertoires found in blood.

CDR3 length: 15 amino acids, cysteine to phenylalanine. Kept here is only the CDR3 DNA, which spans 45 bases and is read in frame from base 1. In the germline V gene, CDR1 corresponds to SGDLS and CDR2 to YYNGEE. Trimming leaves V shorter by 2 bases and J shorter by 3 bases, with the junction holding 4 bases beyond the gene matches. Only a few counts were recorded for this clone. The antigen it recognizes is unknown. There are no base qualities to consult, and no much larger clone falls within one base. Using the deep immunoSEQ assay, multiplex PCR amplified TCR CDR3 regions from genomic DNA. For each cell subset, the extracted genomic DNA was distributed evenly across all wells of several immunoSEQ 96-well plates, and each plate served as one replicate. For sorted subsets, about 200 ng genomic DNA, equal to 25,000 to 35,000 T cell genomes, was loaded into each replicate PCR. Purified libraries were measured with a Qubit 3.0 fluorometer, size-checked on a Bioanalyzer 2100, and measured again with the KAPA Library Quantification kit. Every immunoSEQ 96-well plate was sequenced on a separate single-read 150-cycle Illumina NextSeq 550 flow cell. Concerning the study's data processing: Because the immunoSEQ output held only junctional sequences and lacked quality scores, the filtering could not match the filtering applied to full-length reads. To assign V/J genes and CDR3, sequences were annotated using PyIR, a Python wrapper for IgBLAST v1.9, with IMGT germline references. Any read was removed if the V/J assignment was weak (E-value above 1e-6), the CDR3 was missing, or the read contained stop codons, out-of-frame junctions, or ambiguous translated residues. A V3J clonotype was defined by an identical inferred V gene, J gene, and CDR3 amino acid sequence. To compute the percentage overlap between repertoires, the number of shared unique clonotypes was divided by the size of the smaller repertoire. RTK rarefaction, the Chao1 estimator, and Recon v2.1 estimates of unobserved clonotypes were used to assess repertoire richness. OLGA was used to compute generation probabilities for all TCRbeta clonotypes that the gDNA method yielded from a few donors. Imported from immuneACCESS, the table was reduced by TCRdb to in-frame sequences with V and J called. These copies leave out some clones; in studies compared against another copy, an unresolved V gene accounts for under half, and the cause of the remainder is not known. That table supplies the V and J calls and clone size; D and trimming were determined from the DNA. In all, the sample holds roughly 640,000 clones, and about 74% of those were seen once. Of the sample, approximately 1.7% is held by the ten largest clones.

Healthy HIV-negative adults with no recently reported acute infections or vaccinations were included as donors. All donors were Caucasian adults living in Nashville, Tennessee, USA. CD4+ T cells were enriched through magnetic negative selection, after which naive cells were positively selected on CD45RA and the remaining negative fraction served as the memory subset. Blood was collected by leukapheresis, and PBMCs were isolated by Ficoll-Histopaque density gradient centrifugation and then cryopreserved in liquid nitrogen vapor phase. Analytical flow cytometry was used to check the purity and quantity of every magnetically sorted T cell population. Genomic DNA was isolated from each sorted fraction and quantified by UV absorbance on a Nanodrop 2000c.

The sequencing sample was made of memory CD4+ T cells sorted from blood. This specimen's cell subset or site label, interpreted: CD45RA-negative fraction. In this chain, TRBV9 is recombined with TRBJ2-1, and 8 junctional nucleotides match TRBD1. This clonotype was obtained from a woman in her 30s in good health. The base sequence is TGTGCCAGCAGCGTTAAGGACAGGGTCTACAATGAGCAGTTCTTC. It encodes CASSVKDRVYNEQFF. The full variable domain, completed from the reference TRBV9 and TRBJ2-1 proteins outside the CDR3, reads DSGVTQTPKHLITATGQRVTLRCSPRSGDLSVYWYQQSLDQGLQFLIQYYNGEERAKGNILERFSAQQFPDLHSELNLSSLELGDSALYFCASSVKDRVYNEQFFGPGTRLTVL.